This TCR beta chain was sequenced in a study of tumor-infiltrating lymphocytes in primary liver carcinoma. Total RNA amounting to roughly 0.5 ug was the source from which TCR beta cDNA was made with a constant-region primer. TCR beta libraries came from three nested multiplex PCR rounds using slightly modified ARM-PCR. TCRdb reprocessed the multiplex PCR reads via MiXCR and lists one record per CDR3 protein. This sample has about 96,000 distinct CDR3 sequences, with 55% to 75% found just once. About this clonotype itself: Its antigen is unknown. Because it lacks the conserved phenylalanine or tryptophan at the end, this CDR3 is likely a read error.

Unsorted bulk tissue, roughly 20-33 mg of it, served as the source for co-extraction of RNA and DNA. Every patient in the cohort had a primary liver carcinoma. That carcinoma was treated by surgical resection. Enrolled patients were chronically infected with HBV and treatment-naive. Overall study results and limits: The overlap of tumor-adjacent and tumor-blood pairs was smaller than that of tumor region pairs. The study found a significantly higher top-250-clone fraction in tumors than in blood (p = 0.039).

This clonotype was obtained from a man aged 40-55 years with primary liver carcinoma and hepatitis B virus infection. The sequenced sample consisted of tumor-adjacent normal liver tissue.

DNA of the CDR3: TGTGCCAACAGTTACTCGGGCGAGGGGCCTGCCGAGCAGTACTAC. Encoded protein: CANSYSGEGPAEQYY. This chain joins TRBV6-5 and TRBJ2-7; possibly TRBD1 or TRBD2 for D (5 bases each). The germline V gene has CDR1 MNHEY and CDR2 SVGAGI. The CDR3 covers 15 residues.